This T cell receptor (beta chain) was sequenced during a study of shared clonotypes between healthy human individuals. The table came from immunoSEQ multiplex PCR; TCRdb's copy has only in-frame clones and leaves some out. The sample includes about 1,800,000 clones, about 95% of them seen just once. The V and J ends lost 5 bases and 4 bases respectively, with 17 bases between them. CDR3 length equals 15 residues. CDR1 MNHEY and CDR2 SMNVEV come from the germline V gene (reference sequence). Naive CD8 populations comprised CD45RO-negative cells positively selected for CCR7, excluding terminally differentiated effector memory CD45RA+ cells. The study drew all its donors from Caucasian adults living in Nashville, Tennessee.

The sample taken for sequencing was naive CD8+ T cells sorted from blood. The chain joins TRBV27 to TRBJ2-5; TRBD1 is a possible D gene (6 bases). This clonotype originated in a man in his late teens or twenties in good health. The CDR3 is CASSMYRAPRETQYF. CDR3 sequence (DNA): TGTGCCAGCAGTATGTACAGGGCCCCGAGAGAGACCCAGTACTTC.